Each of the 16 T cell receptor beta chains below was sequenced from the same sample in a study of CXCR3-negative and CXCR3-positive naive CD8 T cells. UMI-tagged TRB cDNA libraries were built via 5' RACE. TCRdb re-called the 5' RACE reads; one entry per CDR3 protein, DNA not given. In all, the sample yields around 26,000 distinct CDR3 sequences. Sample: naive CXCR3- CD8+ T cells from blood. Subset denoted: CD45RO-CCR7+CD27+CD95- naive CD8+ T cells lacking CXCR3 (TNR3-). These receptors were taken from a human donor in good health. Some clones in this sample may be carry-over from other donors' samples.

The V gene is TRBV12-3 or TRBV12-4, the J gene TRBJ2-1; TCRdb calls TRBD2, which cannot be checked without DNA. CDR3 size: 13 residues. The CDR3 loop reads CASSSPTIGEQFF.

The gene calls are TRBV29-1 and TRBJ2-7; the D call from TCRdb, TRBD1, cannot be confirmed without DNA. Germline-derived CDR1 and CDR2 are SQVTM and ANQGSEA. The CDR3 is made up of 14 amino acids. CDR3 amino acids: CSVERGAPTYEQYF.

This chain links TRBV7-6 with TRBJ2-7; TCRdb's D call of TRBD2 is untestable without DNA. The CDR3 is 16 amino acids. Per germline, CDR1 SGHVS and CDR2 FNYEAQ. CDR3 in amino acids: CASSPRLAGETYEQYF.

The chain joins TRBV9 to TRBJ2-7. CDR1 is SGDLS, CDR2 YYNGEE, per germline. The CDR3 has 14 residues. The CDR3 protein is CASSVGISPYEQYF.

The gene calls are TRBV28 and TRBJ2-1; TCRdb returns TRBD2, unconfirmable since there is no DNA. The germline gives CDR1 MDHEN, CDR2 SYDVKM. This CDR3 region has 12 residues. The CDR3 sequence: CASSPTAGGRVF.

J is TRBJ2-5 and V is TRBV7-9; TCRdb's D call, TRBD1, is unchecked because there is no DNA. The germline V gene encodes CDR1 SEHNR and CDR2 FQNEAQ (reference sequence). The CDR3 runs to 14 residues. The CDR3 protein is CASSWGQEKETQYF.

The chain combines TRBV20-1 with TRBJ2-5; no DNA is available, so the TRBD1 call from TCRdb remains unchecked. Per the germline V gene, CDR1 is DFQATT and CDR2 is SNEGSKA (reference sequence). This CDR3 is 14 amino acids long. This chain's CDR3 is CSARDGGRGETQYF.

This chain links TRBV28 with TRBJ1-1; TCRdb proposes TRBD1, but this gene call is untestable without DNA. The germline V gene has CDR1 MDHEN and CDR2 SYDVKM. This CDR3 has 14 residues. The CDR3 loop is CASSLGQGTTEAFF.

CDR3 loop: CASSQVKEETQYF. V gene TRBV3-1 combines with J gene TRBJ2-5. The CDR3 is 13 amino acids. In germline, CDR1 is LGHDT, CDR2 YNNKEL (reference sequence).

The gene calls are TRBV7-2 and TRBJ2-7. Germline V CDR1 and CDR2: SGHTA, FQGNSA. The CDR3 runs 15 residues. The CDR3 loop is CASSLVVSSSYEQYF. Using reference TRBV7-2 and TRBJ2-7 for the parts outside the CDR3, the full variable domain is GAGVSQSPSNKVTEKGKDVELRCDPISGHTALYWYRQSLGQGLEFLIYFQGNSAPDKSGLPSDRFSAERTGGSVSTLTIQRTQQEDSAVYLCASSLVVSSSYEQYFGPGTRLTVT.

This sequence joins TRBV19 and TRBJ2-7; the TCRdb D gene call, TRBD1, has no DNA to confirm it. This CDR3 is built from 17 residues. Germline lookup yields CDR1 LNHDA and CDR2 SQIVND (reference sequence). The CDR3 reads CASSTLGGGELSYEQYF.

Frequency places this clonotype as medium-sized. The chain is built from TRBV28 and TRBJ1-1; TCRdb's D call, TRBD1, is unchecked because there is no DNA. This CDR3 is 12 amino acids long. Germline values: CDR1 MDHEN, CDR2 SYDVKM. CDR3 sequence: CASSLGTVEAFF.

This CDR3 is CSAPRGFNYTF. The V and J genes are TRBV20-1 and TRBJ1-2; the TRBD1 assignment by TCRdb is unverifiable without DNA. The V gene's germline CDR1 is DFQATT and CDR2 SNEGSKA (reference sequence). CDR3 length: 11 residues.

The chain couples TRBV7-9 to TRBJ2-7; as DNA is missing, the TRBD1 call by TCRdb cannot be tested. Germline V lookup: CDR1 SEHNR, CDR2 FQNEAQ (reference sequence). This CDR3 spans 15 amino acids. The CDR3: CASSLDGGRRDEQYF.

The V gene is TRBV19, the J gene TRBJ2-4. The CDR3 runs 15 residues. Germline V CDR1 and CDR2: LNHDA, SQIVND (reference sequence). CDR3: CASSALLISKNTQYF.

This clonotype is deemed medium-sized by its frequency. The chain combines TRBV4-1 with TRBJ2-3; no DNA is available, so the TRBD1 call from TCRdb remains unchecked. The germline CDR1 and CDR2 sequences are MGHRA and YSYEKL. There are 13 residues in the CDR3. The CDR3 reads CASSQGRGDTQYF.